These 9 T cell receptor beta chains were sequenced from one sample in a study of shared clonotypes between healthy human individuals. TCRdb keeps only in-frame clones here, not all; method: immunoSEQ multiplex PCR. The table has more than 450,000 clones, approximately 85% seen once; the top ten hold 10% to 15%. The sample was PBMCs. These receptor sequences come from a woman aged 40 to 50 in good health. Some clones in this sample may be carry-over from other donors' samples.

This chain joins TRBV11-1 and TRBJ2-1; D ambiguous. Germline assignment: CDR1 SGHAT and CDR2 FQDESV (reference sequence). V was shortened by 5 bases and J by 5 bases, with 16 bases between the two germline ends. The CDR3 sequence is 15 residues long. The CDR3 DNA reads TGTGCCAGCAGCGCGACAAGGCTAACTAACAATGAGCAGTTCTTC. It encodes CASSATRLTNNEQFF. The variable domain in full, completed from reference TRBV11-1 and TRBJ2-1, reads EAEVAQSPRYKITEKSQAVAFWCDPISGHATLYWYRQILGQGPELLVQFQDESVVDDSQLPKDRFSAERLKGVDSTLKIQPAELGDSAMYLCASSATRLTNNEQFFGPGTRLTVL.

The chain links TRBV2 to TRBJ1-1; TRBD1 is a possible D gene (5 bases). The CDR3 length is 13 residues. Deletions cut 7 bases from V and 3 bases from J, with 12 bases between. CDR1 and CDR2 from the germline V gene are SNHLY and FYNNEI. In DNA, the CDR3 is TGTGCCAGCACCGGAGAGGGGTACACTGAAGCTTTCTTT. Translating gives CASTGEGYTEAFF. Using reference TRBV2 and TRBJ1-1 for the parts outside the CDR3, the full variable domain is EPEVTQTPSHQVTQMGQEVILRCVPISNHLYFYWYRQILGQKVEFLVSFYNNEISEKSEIFDDQFSVERPDGSNFTLKIRSTKLEDSAMYFCASTGEGYTEAFFGQGTRLTVV.

This clone turned up a few times. J is TRBJ1-1 and V is TRBV28; TRBD1 matches at 7 bases. The trim removed 7 bases at V and 1 base at J, leaving 3 bases unmatched. CDR1 MDHEN and CDR2 SYDVKM come from the germline V gene. This CDR3 has 13 residues. The CDR3 region is CASMGQPNTEAFF. The CDR3 nucleotides read TGTGCCAGCATGGGACAGCCGAACACTGAAGCTTTCTTT.

The chain employs TRBV28 and TRBJ2-6; maybe TRBD2 (6 bases). Per the germline V gene, CDR1 is MDHEN and CDR2 is SYDVKM. The CDR3 extends over 16 amino acids. V shed 3 bases and J shed 0 bases, with 9 bases lying between them. CDR3 amino acids: CASSFPGGSGANVLTF. The DNA of the CDR3 is TGTGCCAGCAGTTTTCCCGGGGGCTCTGGGGCCAACGTCCTGACTTTC.

This chain links TRBV19 with TRBJ1-1, with D possibly being TRBD1 (5 bases). The CDR3 sequence is 11 residues long. Germline CDR1 reads LNHDA; CDR2 reads SQIVND (reference sequence). V was clipped by 2 bases and J by 7 bases, with 5 bases between them. CDR3 residues: CASSIRGEAFF. Here the CDR3 DNA reads TGTGCCAGTAGTATAAGGGGTGAAGCTTTCTTT.

V and J are TRBV5-4 and TRBJ2-3; D is unresolved. Germline CDR1 reads SGHNT; CDR2 reads YYREEE (reference sequence). V was pared by 0 bases and J by 0 bases, with 14 bases between. CDR3 length equals 17 residues. The CDR3 nucleotides are TGTGCCAGCAGCTTGGGACTCGAGAATCCTAGCACAGATACGCAGTATTTT. This gives the protein CASSLGLENPSTDTQYF.

For the CDR3, the DNA is TGTGCCAGCAGCGTGAACATGGGGGAAAACACCATATATTTT. Protein sequence: CASSVNMGENTIYF. The chain employs TRBV9 and TRBJ1-3; maybe TRBD1 (5 bases). CDR1 and CDR2 from the germline V gene are SGDLS and YYNGEE. V was shortened by 2 bases and J by 6 bases, with 12 bases between the two germline ends. The CDR3 sequence is 14 residues long.

The chain employs TRBV19 and TRBJ2-1; a weak D match, TRBD2 (6 bases). The germline V gene has CDR1 LNHDA and CDR2 SQIVND (reference sequence). The germline V and J ends were trimmed by 5 bases and 2 bases, with 16 bases remaining between them. The CDR3 consists of 16 residues. The CDR3 DNA sequence: TGTGCCAGTAGTCGGACTCCGGGGGACCCCTACAATGAGCAGTTCTTC. Its translation is CASSRTPGDPYNEQFF.

This clone was seen repeatedly, ten times or more. The same CDR3 can be traced to other DNA sequences in this sample. The chain carries TRBV4-1 and TRBJ2-7, with D possibly TRBD1 on 6 matching bases. Trimming stripped 5 bases from V and 2 bases from J, with 13 bases between. Germline assignment: CDR1 MGHRA and CDR2 YSYEKL. The CDR3 has 14 amino acids. The CDR3: CASSLMTGPYEQYF. CDR3 DNA: TGCGCCAGCAGCTTAATGACAGGTCCCTACGAGCAGTACTTC.